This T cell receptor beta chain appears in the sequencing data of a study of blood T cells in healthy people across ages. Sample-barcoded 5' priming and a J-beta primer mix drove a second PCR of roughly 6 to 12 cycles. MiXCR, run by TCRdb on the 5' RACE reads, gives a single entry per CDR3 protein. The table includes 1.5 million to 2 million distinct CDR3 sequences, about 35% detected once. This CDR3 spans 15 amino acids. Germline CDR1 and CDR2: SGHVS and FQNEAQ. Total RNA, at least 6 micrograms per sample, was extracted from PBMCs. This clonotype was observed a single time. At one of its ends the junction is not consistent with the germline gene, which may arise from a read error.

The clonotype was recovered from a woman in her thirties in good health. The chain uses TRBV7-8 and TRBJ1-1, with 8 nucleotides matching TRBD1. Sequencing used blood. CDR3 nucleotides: TGTACCAGCAGCAAACCGGGACAGGTGAACACTGAAGCTTTCTTT. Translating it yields CTSSKPGQVNTEAFF.